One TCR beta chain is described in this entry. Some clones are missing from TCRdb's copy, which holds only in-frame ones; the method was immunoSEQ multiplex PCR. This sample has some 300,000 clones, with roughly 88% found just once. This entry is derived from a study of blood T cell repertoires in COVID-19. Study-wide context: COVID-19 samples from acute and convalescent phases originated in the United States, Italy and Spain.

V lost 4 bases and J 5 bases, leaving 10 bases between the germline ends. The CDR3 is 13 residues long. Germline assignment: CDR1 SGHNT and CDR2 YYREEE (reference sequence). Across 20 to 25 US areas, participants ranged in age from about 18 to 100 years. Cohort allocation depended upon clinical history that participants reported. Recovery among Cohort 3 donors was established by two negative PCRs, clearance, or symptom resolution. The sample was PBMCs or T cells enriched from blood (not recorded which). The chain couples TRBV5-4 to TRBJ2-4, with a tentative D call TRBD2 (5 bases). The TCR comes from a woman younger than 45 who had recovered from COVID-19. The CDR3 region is CASSPGTENIQYF. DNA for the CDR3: TGTGCCAGCAGCCCGGGAACCGAAAACATTCAGTACTTC.